This paragraph covers one TCR beta chain sequence. The antigen remains unidentified. The data were obtained in a study of cytomegalovirus exposure and HLA in healthy donors. Points from the study as a whole: Presence/absence analyses supposed approximately even sequencing depth among donors. The later analysis indicated that the majority of CMV-associated TCR beta chains appeared HLA-restricted.

V lost 4 bases and J 0 bases, leaving 13 bases between the germline ends. This CDR3 is 16 amino acids long. In germline, CDR1 is SGHTA, CDR2 FQGNSA. 13 Jbeta primers and 60 Vbeta primers were used for the PCR. Data came from immunoSEQ multiplex PCR; TCRdb stores just in-frame clones and leaves some out. The table records 150,000 to 200,000 clones, 65% to 75% of them present only once. This rearrangement joins TRBV7-2 to TRBJ1-3; possible D gene TRBD1, 6 bases. Sequencing used PBMCs. The clonotype was recovered from a human donor in good health. CDR3 loop: CASSSRQVSSGNTIYF. CDR3 bases: TGTGCCAGCAGCTCCCGACAGGTAAGCTCTGGAAACACCATATATTTT. Full variable domain (missing parts from reference TRBV7-2 and TRBJ1-3): GAGVSQSPSNKVTEKGKDVELRCDPISGHTALYWYRQSLGQGLEFLIYFQGNSAPDKSGLPSDRFSAERTGGSVSTLTIQRTQQEDSAVYLCASSSRQVSSGNTIYFGEGSWLTVV.